The 24 T cell receptor beta chains given below trace back to one sample, sequenced in a study of T cells in Graves' hyperthyroidism and ophthalmopathy. TCR beta CDR3 regions were amplified from RNA. Primed by the HTBI set, a first-round RT-PCR was run on the TCR CDR3. TCRdb redid the calling of the multiplex PCR reads with MiXCR, one entry per CDR3 protein. The sample has more than 500,000 distinct CDR3 sequences; about 43% are singletons. The sequenced sample was peripheral blood or thyroid tissue (not recorded which). The source of these receptors is an adult woman with Graves' disease, either hyperthyroidism or ophthalmopathy (not recorded which).

Regarding this clonotype: At one boundary the junction diverges from the germline segment, which might be a read error. The chain couples TRBV7-2 to TRBJ1-2; D remains ambiguous. In germline, CDR1 is SGHTA, CDR2 FQGNSA. There are 14 residues in the CDR3. DNA of the CDR3: TGCGCCAGCAGCCAAGAGATCTCAGGACGCGGCTACACCTTC. Encoded protein: CASSQEISGRGYTF.

Note on this clonotype: This sequence may be a read error, since a much larger clone differs from it by one base. The CDR3 carries no conserved terminal phenylalanine or tryptophan, so it likely arises from a read error. The gene calls are TRBV6-1 and TRBJ1-2, with D perhaps matching TRBD1 (6 bases). The CDR3 spans 17 residues. Trimming left V 5 bases short and J 4 bases short, with 23 bases between. The germline CDR1 and CDR2 sequences are MNHNS and SASEGT. CDR3 DNA: TGTGCCAGCAGTCAATTTGGGGGCAGTAGCTCGGGCTATGGCTACACCCTC. This gives the protein CASSQFGGSSSGYGYTL.

This clonotype was detected only a few times. The J gene is TRBJ1-1, the V gene TRBV20-1; D not certain. Trimming cost V 7 bases and J 2 bases, with 8 bases left between them. Germline lookup yields CDR1 DFQATT and CDR2 SNEGSKA (reference sequence). The CDR3 extends over 11 amino acids. CDR3: CSVYSNTEAFF. The CDR3 DNA reads as TGCAGTGTTTACAGCAACACTGAAGCTTTCTTT.

Concerning this clonotype: One junction end disagrees with the germline gene, perhaps due to a read error. The chain joins TRBV2 to TRBJ2-5; the D is unclear. Germline V CDR1 and CDR2: SNHLY, FYNNEI. The CDR3 has 14 amino acids. The CDR3 sequence is CASREDSYNETQYF. CDR3 coding DNA: TGTGCCAGCAGGGAAGACTCCTACAATGAGACCCAGTACTTC.

This rearrangement joins TRBV9 to TRBJ2-3, with D possibly being TRBD2 (6 bases). Germline CDR1 reads SGDLS; CDR2 reads YYNGEE. V shed 0 bases and J shed 2 bases, with 13 bases lying between them. This CDR3 is 16 amino acids long. This CDR3 is CASSVALSDYTDTQYF. In DNA, the CDR3 is TGTGCCAGCAGCGTAGCTCTTTCGGACTACACAGATACGCAGTATTTT.

In nucleotides, the CDR3 is TGTGCCATCAGTGAGGAGAGCGAGCAGTACTTC. This sequence encodes CAISEESEQYF. The chain links TRBV10-3 to TRBJ2-7; D is unclear. V gave up 2 bases and J gave up 6 bases, with 5 bases separating them. The CDR3 sequence is 11 residues long. Per the germline V gene, CDR1 is ENHRY and CDR2 is SYGVKD.

This clonotype has more than one count but fewer than ten. The rearrangement links TRBV19 to TRBJ1-2; TRBD1 is a possible D gene (5 bases). The CDR3 is 13 residues long. CDR1 and CDR2 from the germline V gene are LNHDA and SQIVND (reference sequence). V lost 7 bases to trimming and J lost 2 bases, with 11 bases between them. The CDR3 nucleotides are TGTGCCAGTACCCCGGACAAGAACTATGGCTACACCTTC. This codes for CASTPDKNYGYTF. Variable domain in full (rest from reference TRBV19 and TRBJ1-2): DGGITQSPKYLFRKEGQNVTLSCEQNLNHDAMYWYRQDPGQGLRLIYYSQIVNDFQKGDIAEGYSVSREKKESFPLTVTSAQKNPTAFYLCASTPDKNYGYTFGSGTRLTVV.

This clonotype was detected a few times. The chain employs TRBV15 and TRBJ1-5; D gene ambiguous. This CDR3 region has 14 residues. Germline CDR1 and CDR2: LNHNV and YYDKDF (reference sequence). Trimming took off 0 bases at V and 0 bases at J, with 3 bases between the two ends. The CDR3 here is CATSRDISNQPQHF. For the CDR3, the DNA is TGTGCCACCAGCAGAGACATTAGCAATCAGCCCCAGCATTTT.

In this sample, this clonotype turned up a few times. The chain links TRBV24-1 to TRBJ2-1, with D unclear. In germline, CDR1 is KGHDR, CDR2 SFDVKD. V was clipped by 0 bases and J by 7 bases, with 6 bases between them. CDR3 length equals 13 residues. In nucleotides, the CDR3 is TGTGCCACCAGTGATTTGTCGGCAAATGAGCAGTTCTTC. This codes for CATSDLSANEQFF.

This chain links TRBV7-9 with TRBJ1-2; possibly TRBD1 for D (5 bases). The CDR3 extends over 16 amino acids. Germline-derived CDR1 and CDR2 are SEHNR and FQNEAQ (reference sequence). V was trimmed by 5 bases and J by 3 bases, leaving 19 bases between them. The CDR3 spells CASSPGTGLDDYGYTF. The CDR3 region has the DNA TGTGCCAGCAGCCCCGGGACGGGCCTGGATGACTATGGCTACACCTTC. Complete variable domain (other parts from reference TRBV7-9 and TRBJ1-2): DTGVSQNPRHKITKRGQNVTFRCDPISEHNRLYWYRQTLGQGPEFLTYFQNEAQLEKSRLLSDRFSAERPKGSFSTLEIQRTEQGDSAMYLCASSPGTGLDDYGYTFGSGTRLTVV.

This chain uses TRBV19 with TRBJ1-2; tentative D call: TRBD1 (6 bases). CDR1 and CDR2 from the germline V gene are LNHDA and SQIVND (reference sequence). CDR3 length: 14 amino acids. Between the trimmed V and J ends, which lost 4 bases and 4 bases, there was a span of 13 bases. CDR3 region: CASSNRDTSYGYTF. CDR3 nucleotide sequence: TGTGCCAGTAGTAACCGGGACACCAGCTATGGCTACACCTTC. Filled out from reference TRBV19 and TRBJ1-2, the complete variable domain reads DGGITQSPKYLFRKEGQNVTLSCEQNLNHDAMYWYRQDPGQGLRLIYYSQIVNDFQKGDIAEGYSVSREKKESFPLTVTSAQKNPTAFYLCASSNRDTSYGYTFGSGTRLTVV.

This clonotype came up many times. The CDR3: CSARVYGYTF. As DNA, the CDR3 is TGCAGTGCTAGGGTGTATGGCTACACCTTC. This rearrangement joins TRBV20-1 to TRBJ1-2, with D hard to call. The CDR3 is 10 residues long. Germline CDR1 and CDR2: DFQATT and SNEGSKA (reference sequence). Trimming removed 3 bases at V and 5 bases at J, with 4 bases between.

The chain carries TRBV5-1 and TRBJ2-5, with D possibly called TRBD1 or TRBD2 (5 bases each). Trimming stripped 4 bases from V and 6 bases from J, with 19 bases between. CDR3 size: 15 residues. The germline gives CDR1 SGHRS, CDR2 YFSETQ. The CDR3 region has the DNA TGCGCCAGCAGCCCCGGCAACGGGGCCGTGAAGACCCAGTACTTC. Translation: CASSPGNGAVKTQYF.

The chain is built from TRBV12-3 or TRBV12-4 and TRBJ2-2; D remains unclear. The CDR3 is 12 residues long. V lost 6 bases and J lost 6, with 8 bases in between. The CDR3 DNA follows: TGTGCCAGCAGCCCCACCCCCGGGGAGCTGTTTTTT. This translates into CASSPTPGELFF.

The CDR3 DNA is TGCAGCGGGACTAGCTCAGCAGATACGCAGTATTTT. This codes for CSGTSSADTQYF. The chain joins TRBV29-1 to TRBJ2-3; TRBD2 matches 8 bases. The J segment lost 4 bases and the V segment lost 7 bases, leaving 4 bases of the junction unmatched. The CDR3 covers 12 residues. Germline V CDR1 and CDR2: SQVTM, ANQGSEA.

This clonotype was counted ten times or more. The chain carries TRBV7-9 and TRBJ1-2; D is ambiguous. The CDR3 has 11 amino acids. V gave up 5 bases and J gave up 4 bases, with 5 bases separating them. Germline-derived CDR1 and CDR2 are SEHNR and FQNEAQ (reference sequence). This CDR3 reads CASSPFYGYTF. The DNA for the CDR3 is TGTGCCAGCAGCCCCTTCTATGGCTACACCTTC.

This clonotype was recorded a few times. V and J are TRBV10-3 and TRBJ1-3, with D unresolved. CDR1 and CDR2 from the germline V gene are ENHRY and SYGVKD. V gave up 4 bases and J gave up 0 bases, with 10 bases separating them. This CDR3 spans 15 amino acids. The CDR3 DNA is TGTGCCATCAGTGCCAAGGGTCTCTCTGGAAACACCATATATTTT. This gives the protein CAISAKGLSGNTIYF.

This clonotype was observed many times. The rearrangement uses TRBV7-8 and TRBJ2-7; D is tentatively TRBD1 or TRBD2 (6 bases each). V dropped 0 bases and J dropped 4 bases, with 19 bases sitting between them. The CDR3 spans 17 residues. The germline gives CDR1 SGHVS, CDR2 FQNEAQ. CDR3 nucleotides: TGTGCCAGCAGCTTAGCGAGATACAGAGGGGGGAGGTACGAGCAGTACTTC. This translates into CASSLARYRGGRYEQYF. Filled out from reference TRBV7-8 and TRBJ2-7, the complete variable domain reads GAGVSQSPRYKVAKRGQDVALRCDPISGHVSLFWYQQALGQGPEFLTYFQNEAQLDKSGLPSDRFFAERPEGSVSTLKIQRTQQEDSAVYLCASSLARYRGGRYEQYFGPGTRLTVT.

This clonotype was detected ten times or more. The rearrangement links TRBV5-4 to TRBJ2-5; TRBD2 matches 7 bases. Germline lookup yields CDR1 SGHNT and CDR2 YYREEE (reference sequence). The J segment lost 4 bases and the V segment lost 2 bases, leaving 2 bases of the junction unmatched. The CDR3 totals 13 residues. The CDR3 spells CASSFPSGETQYF. CDR3 coding DNA: TGTGCCAGCAGCTTTCCTAGCGGAGAGACCCAGTACTTC.

The chain recombines TRBV7-3 with TRBJ2-3, with 9 nucleotides matching TRBD1. CDR3 length: 16 residues. Looked up from germline, CDR1 is SGHTA and CDR2 is FQGTGA. The V and J ends lost 3 bases and 1 base, in that order; junction bases with no gene match: 5. The chain's CDR3 is CASSLGWDRGTDTQYF. CDR3 DNA sequence: TGTGCCAGCAGCTTGGGTTGGGACAGGGGCACAGATACGCAGTATTTT.

The CDR3 sequence is CASSLGYRASTEAFF. CDR3 nucleotides: TGTGCCAGCAGCTTGGGTTATCGGGCAAGCACTGAAGCTTTCTTT. The chain joins TRBV7-9 to TRBJ1-1; D is ambiguous. This CDR3 contains 15 residues. Germline assignment: CDR1 SEHNR and CDR2 FQNEAQ (reference sequence). Between the trimmed V and J ends, which lost 3 bases and 4 bases, there was a span of 15 bases. Using reference TRBV7-9 and TRBJ1-1 for the parts outside the CDR3, the full variable domain is DTGVSQNPRHKITKRGQNVTFRCDPISEHNRLYWYRQTLGQGPEFLTYFQNEAQLEKSRLLSDRFSAERPKGSFSTLEIQRTEQGDSAMYLCASSLGYRASTEAFFGQGTRLTVV.

This clonotype was counted many times. The chain links TRBV4-2 to TRBJ2-5; D remains ambiguous. Germline V gene sequence: CDR1 LGHNA, CDR2 YNFKEQ. CDR3 size: 15 residues. V was clipped by 3 bases and J by 4 bases, with 15 bases between them. CDR3 DNA: TGTGCCAGCAGCCAGCACTCTAGATCCCCAGAGACCCAGTACTTC. It encodes CASSQHSRSPETQYF.

CDR3 DNA sequence: TGTGGGGCGGCAGCCGGACTAAATCAGCCCCAGCATTTT. Translated, it gives CGAAAGLNQPQHF. The chain is built from TRBV2 and TRBJ1-5; D unclear. The CDR3 is made up of 13 amino acids. Germline CDR1 reads SNHLY; CDR2 reads FYNNEI.

The chain has TRBV20-1 and TRBJ2-7; TRBD1 aligns across 7 bases. The germline V gene has CDR1 DFQATT and CDR2 SNEGSKA (reference sequence). The CDR3 has 12 residues. The CDR3 here is CSAETGNYEQYF. In DNA, the CDR3 is TGCAGCGCAGAGACAGGGAACTACGAGCAGTACTTC.